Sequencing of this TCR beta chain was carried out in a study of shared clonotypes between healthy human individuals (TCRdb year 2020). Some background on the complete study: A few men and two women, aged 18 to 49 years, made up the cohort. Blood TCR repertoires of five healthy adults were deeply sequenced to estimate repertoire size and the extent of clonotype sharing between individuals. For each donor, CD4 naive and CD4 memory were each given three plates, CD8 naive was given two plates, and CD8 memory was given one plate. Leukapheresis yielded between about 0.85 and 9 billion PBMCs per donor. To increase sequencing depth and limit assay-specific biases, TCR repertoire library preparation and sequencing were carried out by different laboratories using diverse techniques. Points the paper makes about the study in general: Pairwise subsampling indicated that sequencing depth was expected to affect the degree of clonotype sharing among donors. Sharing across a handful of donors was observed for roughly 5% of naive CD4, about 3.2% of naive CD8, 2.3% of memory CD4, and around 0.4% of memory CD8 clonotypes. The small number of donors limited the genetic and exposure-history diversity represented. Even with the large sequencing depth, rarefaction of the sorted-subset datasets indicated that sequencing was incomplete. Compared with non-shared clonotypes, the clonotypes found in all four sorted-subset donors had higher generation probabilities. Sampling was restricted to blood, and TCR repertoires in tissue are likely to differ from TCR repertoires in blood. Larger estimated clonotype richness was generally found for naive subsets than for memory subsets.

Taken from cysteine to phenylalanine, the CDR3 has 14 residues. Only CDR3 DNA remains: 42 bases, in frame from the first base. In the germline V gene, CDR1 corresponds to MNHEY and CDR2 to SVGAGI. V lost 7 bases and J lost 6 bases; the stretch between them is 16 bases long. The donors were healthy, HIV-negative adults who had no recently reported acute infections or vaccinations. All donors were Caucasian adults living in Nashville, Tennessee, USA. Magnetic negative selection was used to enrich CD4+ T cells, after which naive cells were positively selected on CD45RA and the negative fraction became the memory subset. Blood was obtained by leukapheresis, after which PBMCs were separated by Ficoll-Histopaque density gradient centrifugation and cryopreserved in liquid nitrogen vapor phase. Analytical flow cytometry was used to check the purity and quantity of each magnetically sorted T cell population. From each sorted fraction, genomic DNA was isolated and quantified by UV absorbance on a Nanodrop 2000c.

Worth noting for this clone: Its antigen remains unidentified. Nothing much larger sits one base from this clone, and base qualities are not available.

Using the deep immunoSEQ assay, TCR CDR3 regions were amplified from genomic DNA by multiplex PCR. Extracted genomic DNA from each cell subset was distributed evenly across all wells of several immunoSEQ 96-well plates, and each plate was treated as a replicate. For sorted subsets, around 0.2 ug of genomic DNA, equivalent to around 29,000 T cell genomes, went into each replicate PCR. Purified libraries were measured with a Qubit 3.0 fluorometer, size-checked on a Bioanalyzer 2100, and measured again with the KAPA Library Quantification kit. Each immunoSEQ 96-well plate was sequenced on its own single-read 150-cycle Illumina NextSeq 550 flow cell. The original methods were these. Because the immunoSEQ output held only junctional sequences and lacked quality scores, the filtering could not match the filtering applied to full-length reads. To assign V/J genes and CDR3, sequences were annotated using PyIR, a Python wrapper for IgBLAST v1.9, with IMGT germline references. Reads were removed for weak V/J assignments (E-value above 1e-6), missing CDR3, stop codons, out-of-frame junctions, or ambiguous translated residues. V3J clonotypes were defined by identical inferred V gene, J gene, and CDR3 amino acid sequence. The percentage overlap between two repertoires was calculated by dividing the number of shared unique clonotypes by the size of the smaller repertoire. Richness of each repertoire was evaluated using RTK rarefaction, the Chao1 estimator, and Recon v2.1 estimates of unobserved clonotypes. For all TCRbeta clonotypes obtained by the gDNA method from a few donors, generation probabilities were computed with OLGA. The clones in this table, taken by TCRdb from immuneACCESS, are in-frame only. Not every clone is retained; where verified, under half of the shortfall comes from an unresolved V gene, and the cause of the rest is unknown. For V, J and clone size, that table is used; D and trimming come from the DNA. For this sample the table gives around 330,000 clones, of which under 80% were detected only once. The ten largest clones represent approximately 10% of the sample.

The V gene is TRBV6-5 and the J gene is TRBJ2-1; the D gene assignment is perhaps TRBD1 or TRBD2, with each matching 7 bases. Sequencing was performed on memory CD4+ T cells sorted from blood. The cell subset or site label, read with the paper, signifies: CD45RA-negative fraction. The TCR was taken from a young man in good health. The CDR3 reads CASTRGEGGNEQFF. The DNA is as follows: TGTGCCAGCACCAGGGGGGAGGGCGGCAATGAGCAGTTCTTC.